This T cell receptor beta chain was sequenced during a study of CD4 T cells in relation to SARS-CoV-2 and coronaviruses. For the study at large: After roughly ten days of antigen culture, PBMC TCR beta CDR3s were sequenced.

The method was immunoSEQ multiplex PCR; TCRdb's version includes in-frame clones alone and lacks a portion of them. This table holds tens of thousands of clones, 70% to 80% found once. Germline V gene data show CDR1 as MNHEY and CDR2 as SVGAGI. The V segment lost 6 bases and the J segment 4 bases; nucleotides outside the gene matches: 1. The CDR3 is 14 amino acids. As concerns this clone: Antigen unknown.

The sequence was collected from an adult with COVID-19. Sequencing input: memory CD4+ T cells from PBMCs, cultured in vitro. This chain links TRBV6-5 with TRBJ1-6; 9 nucleotides agree with TRBD1. CDR3 amino acids: CASRGQGYNSPLHF. DNA for the CDR3: TGTGCCAGCAGAGGACAGGGGTATAATTCACCCCTCCACTTT.